The T cell receptor (beta chain) under discussion was sequenced for a study of blood T cell repertoires in COVID-19 (dated by TCRdb to between 2020 and 2021). Broadly, across the study: Collaborator samples came from the United States, Italy and Spain and covered acute and convalescent phases of COVID-19. Samples came from the ongoing ImmuneRACE study (first 160 participants) plus 1,254 subjects from 6 global collaborators. The material from the prospective study consisted of cDNA or gDNA derived from T cells, B-cell-depleted T cells, or PBMCs. The repertoires were released in a freely available public database meant as a resource for research on the immune response to SARS-CoV-2. The sample metadata nearly always contained a de-identified subject ID, COVID-19 status, age in years and sex. Subjects who had been exposed to COVID-19, were actively infected with it, or had recovered from it provided the deeply sampled blood TCRbeta repertoires that made up the dataset. Where available, HLA class I and class II types were taken from metadata supplied by the sample provider and were not determined by assay-based typing.

TCRbeta CDR3 regions were amplified from genomic DNA by means of the immunoSEQ Assay, a bias-controlled multiplex PCR. The authors' analysis ran thus. The number of nucleated cells in each sample was estimated from the amplification of reference gene primers within the assay. Sequence reads were collapsed and filtered to measure the absolute abundance of every unique TCRbeta CDR3 rearrangement. Productive Simpson clonality was computed per sample as the square root of Simpson's diversity index over productive rearrangements. Here the immuneACCESS table is served through TCRdb, limited to in-frame sequences with V and J called. Missing clones are a known gap in these copies; in checked studies unresolved V genes cover under half, and the rest lacks a known reason. D and trimming were read from the DNA, whereas the V and J calls and clone size are those reported in that table. For this sample there are about 320,000 clones; 90% appear just once. In total, the top ten clones hold about 4% of the sample.

As concerns this clone: This clone's antigen is unknown. Qualities for individual bases were not recorded, and no much larger clone is one base off.

Paper-wide results and their limitations: Clinical and demographic metadata were provided uncurated, with the amount varying by source and participant.

Enrolling through a virtual design, the prospective study's participants ranged in age from roughly 18 to 90 years and lived across 24 United States geographic areas. In the prospective study, cohorts were assigned on the basis of participant-reported clinical history obtained from a screening survey and a study questionnaire. Exposed participants had been in contact with someone with a PCR-confirmed or clinician-diagnosed COVID-19 case within 2 weeks of study entry. In the prospective study, mobile phlebotomists collected whole blood, serum and a nasopharyngeal or oropharyngeal swab from each participant. Participants in the prospective study had the option to provide additional blood draws and questionnaires over an approximately 2-month period. Before DNA extraction, blood samples from the prospective study were shipped at room temperature or frozen. This TCR was recovered from a woman aged 25 to 39 who had been exposed to COVID-19. Sequences were obtained from PBMCs or T cells enriched from blood (not recorded which).

The base sequence is TGTGCCAGCAGCCAAGGTGGGCGTGCCTATGGCTACACCTTC. Its translation reads: CASSQGGRAYGYTF. The chain is assembled from TRBV3-1 (or the pseudogene TRBV3-2) and TRBJ1-2, with the identity of the D gene unclear. V drops 1 base and J drops 4 bases, leaving 10 bases in between. The germline V gene (reference sequence) supplies CDR1 LGHDT and CDR2 YNNKEL. The CDR3, from cysteine to phenylalanine, totals 14 residues. CDR3 DNA only is kept here, 42 bases in frame from base 1.